The sample holds many counts of the clone carrying this TCR beta chain. TCRdb itself ran the RT-PCR reads through MiXCR, one entry per CDR3 protein. Found here are around 31,000 distinct CDR3 sequences, 6.5% to 7% of them singletons; the top ten hold roughly 34%. The CDR3 is 12 amino acids. Trimming shortened V by 8 bases and J by 4 bases, and 9 bases separated the two germline ends. Looked up from germline, CDR1 is MNHEY and CDR2 is SVGEGT. The data are from a study of patients and donors after allogeneic stem cell transplantation. Material for sequencing was blood, either unsorted or a sorted T cell fraction (not recorded which). The receptor was derived from a human donor who was either an allogeneic HSCT recipient or a stem cell or donor lymphocyte infusion donor (not recorded which). It is not recorded whose cells these are; they may come from a transplant donor. The chain uses TRBV6-2 or TRBV6-3 and TRBJ2-1, with D perhaps assigned TRBD1 or TRBD2 (7 bases each). CDR3 amino acids: CASQGGYNEQFF. In DNA form, the CDR3 reads TGTGCCAGCCAGGGGGGGTACAATGAGCAGTTCTTC.